Below, 18 T cell receptor beta chains from the same sample are listed, as sequenced in a study of blood T cell repertoires in COVID-19. Profiled with immunoSEQ multiplex PCR; TCRdb holds only in-frame clones, not every one. The data contain about 140,000 clones, 84% of them singletons. Sequencing was done on a sample of PBMCs or T cells enriched from blood (not recorded which). Receptor source: a man aged 40-49 years with acute COVID-19.

The chain uses TRBV24-1 and TRBJ2-3; D is possibly TRBD2 (6 bases). V was trimmed by 3 bases and J by 4 bases, leaving 22 bases between them. The CDR3 runs to 18 residues. Germline V gene sequence: CDR1 KGHDR, CDR2 SFDVKD. The CDR3 reads CATSDNSVRGLRSDTQYF. Written as DNA, the CDR3 is TGTGCCACCAGTGATAACTCGGTTCGGGGGTTGCGCTCAGATACGCAGTATTTT.

The CDR3 sequence: CASSIPGTSNEKLFF. DNA of the CDR3: TGTGCCAGTAGTATTCCCGGGACTTCTAATGAAAAACTGTTTTTT. The chain has TRBV19 and TRBJ1-4, with a tentative D call TRBD1 (5 bases). The CDR3 extends over 15 amino acids. The germline gives CDR1 LNHDA, CDR2 SQIVND (reference sequence). With 3 bases removed from V and 3 bases from J, the gap between germline ends came to 11 bases.

The chain carries TRBV7-2 and TRBJ2-1, with 9 nucleotides matching TRBD2. The V gene end was trimmed by 4 bases and the J gene end by 10 bases; junction bases not matched to a gene: 14. The CDR3 runs 16 residues. Germline V gene lookup returns CDR1 SGHTA and CDR2 FQGNSA. The CDR3 loop reads CASSWAGTSLLGEQFF. The CDR3 coding sequence is TGTGCCAGCAGCTGGGCCGGGACTAGCCTCCTAGGGGAGCAGTTCTTC.

The chain carries TRBV6-5 and TRBJ2-1; D possibly corresponds to TRBD2 (6 bases). The CDR3 has 15 amino acids. CDR1 and CDR2 (germline): MNHEY, SVGAGI. With 6 bases removed from V and 6 bases from J, the gap between germline ends came to 18 bases. CDR3 coding DNA: TGTGCCAGCAGCAGACTAGGCCGGGCGGGCAATGAGCAGTTCTTC. Translation: CASSRLGRAGNEQFF.

The V and J genes are TRBV11-3 and TRBJ2-2; possible D gene TRBD2, 5 bases. This CDR3 region has 14 residues. Germline CDR1 is SGHNT and CDR2 is YENEEA. Trimming stripped 5 bases from V and 3 bases from J, with 10 bases between. CDR3 DNA: TGTGCCAGCAGCCATGGAGGAGACACCGGGGAGCTGTTTTTT. It yields the protein CASSHGGDTGELFF.

The V gene is TRBV2, the J gene TRBJ1-1; weak D call: TRBD1 (5 bases). The CDR3 has 13 amino acids. Trimming stripped 2 bases from V and 8 bases from J, with 12 bases between. Germline V gene sequence: CDR1 SNHLY, CDR2 FYNNEI. This CDR3 is CASSELGTIEAFF. CDR3 DNA sequence: TGTGCCAGCAGTGAATTGGGGACTATCGAAGCTTTCTTT.

The chain carries TRBV19 and TRBJ2-7, with D possibly being TRBD1 (5 bases). Germline CDR1 reads LNHDA; CDR2 reads SQIVND (reference sequence). V gave up 3 bases and J gave up 3 bases, with 18 bases separating them. The CDR3 contains 16 residues. In DNA form, the CDR3 reads TGTGCCAGTAGTATCCGCCGTTCGCAGGGTCTCTACGAGCAGTACTTC. Protein: CASSIRRSQGLYEQYF. The variable domain in full, completed from reference TRBV19 and TRBJ2-7, reads DGGITQSPKYLFRKEGQNVTLSCEQNLNHDAMYWYRQDPGQGLRLIYYSQIVNDFQKGDIAEGYSVSREKKESFPLTVTSAQKNPTAFYLCASSIRRSQGLYEQYFGPGTRLTVT.

V is TRBV12-3 or TRBV12-4 and J is TRBJ1-6; the D is unclear. Trimming stripped 2 bases from V and 9 bases from J, with 5 bases between. This CDR3 is 12 amino acids long. CDR3 bases: TGTGCCAGCAGTTTACGGGTTTCACCCCTCCACTTT. Translation gives CASSLRVSPLHF.

The CDR3 sequence: CASSFGTGVRETQYF. The DNA for the CDR3 is TGTGCCAGCAGCTTTGGGACAGGGGTCCGAGAGACCCAGTACTTC. The rearrangement links TRBV7-8 to TRBJ2-5; 10 positions agree with TRBD1. This CDR3 has 15 residues. Germline CDR1 SGHVS, CDR2 FQNEAQ. V shed 3 bases, J shed 4 bases, and the junction held 5 bases outside the gene matches.

This clone was counted only a few times. V is TRBV11-2 and J is TRBJ2-7; maybe TRBD2 (5 bases). The CDR3 contains 14 residues. CDR1 is SGHAT and CDR2 is FQNNGV in the germline V gene. Trimming took off 0 bases at V and 0 bases at J, with 6 bases between the two ends. CDR3 sequence reads: CASSLDSGSYEQYF. CDR3 bases: TGTGCCAGCAGCTTAGACAGCGGCTCCTACGAGCAGTACTTC. Supplemented by reference TRBV11-2 and TRBJ2-7, the full variable domain reads EAGVAQSPRYKIIEKRQSVAFWCNPISGHATLYWYQQILGQGPKLLIQFQNNGVVDDSQLPKDRFSAERLKGVDSTLKIQPAKLEDSAVYLCASSLDSGSYEQYFGPGTRLTVT.

The DNA for the CDR3 is TGTGCCAGCAGCCCGACAGGGAACTGGGATCCGCCCTACAATGAGCAGTTCTTC. Translation gives CASSPTGNWDPPYNEQFF. This chain connects TRBV7-9 to TRBJ2-1, with TRBD1 identical over 7 bases. This CDR3 comprises 18 residues. The V gene end was trimmed by 5 bases and the J gene end by 2 bases; junction bases not matched to a gene: 15. CDR1 is SEHNR, CDR2 FQNEAQ, per germline (reference sequence).

The chain carries TRBV4-3 and TRBJ1-6; 8 bases fit TRBD1. V dropped 6 bases and J dropped 6; count of bases not matched to a gene: 4. The germline CDR1 and CDR2 sequences are LGHNA and YSLEER. The CDR3 spans 14 residues. CDR3 in DNA: TGCGCCAGCAGAAGGACAGGGTTTAATTCACCCCTCCACTTT. This codes for CASRRTGFNSPLHF.

The chain is built from TRBV7-2 and TRBJ1-1, with D tentatively TRBD1 (6 bases). Germline CDR1 SGHTA, CDR2 FQGNSA. The germline V and J ends were trimmed by 1 base and 1 base, with 10 bases remaining between them. There are 15 residues in the CDR3. CDR3 protein: CASSLGTAKNTEAFF. The CDR3 DNA follows: TGTGCCAGCAGCTTAGGGACAGCAAAGAACACTGAAGCTTTCTTT.

V and J are TRBV7-2 and TRBJ1-2, with TRBD1 matching 8 bases. V lost 1 base, J lost 12 bases, and 16 bases stayed unmatched. This CDR3 region has 16 residues. Per the germline V gene, CDR1 is SGHTA and CDR2 is FQGNSA. The CDR3 spells CASSLGSRTGRMRDTF. The CDR3 DNA reads as TGTGCCAGCAGCTTAGGAAGTAGGACAGGGAGGATGCGGGACACCTTC.

V usage is TRBV3-1 (or the pseudogene TRBV3-2) and J usage is TRBJ2-1; TRBD1 might be the D (6 bases). The V end was cut by 3 bases, the J end by 5 bases, with 14 bases between. The CDR3 covers 15 residues. CDR1 and CDR2 from the germline V gene are LGHDT and YNNKEL (reference sequence). The CDR3 loop is CASSQRTGTHNEQFF. DNA for the CDR3: TGTGCCAGCAGCCAGCGAACAGGGACCCACAATGAGCAGTTCTTC.

V and J are TRBV11-2 and TRBJ2-1; tentative D call: TRBD1 (6 bases). V was clipped by 5 bases and J by 0 bases, with 14 bases between them. Germline CDR1 SGHAT, CDR2 FQNNGV. CDR3 length: 16 residues. The CDR3 loop is CASSPKQGNSYNEQFF. CDR3 bases: TGTGCCAGCAGCCCAAAACAGGGAAACTCCTACAATGAGCAGTTCTTC.

V and J are TRBV4-3 and TRBJ2-3; 8 bases map to TRBD2. Germline CDR1 is LGHNA and CDR2 is YSLEER. This CDR3 is built from 15 residues. J lost 5 bases, V lost 4 bases, and 8 bases had no gene match. The CDR3 sequence is CASSLQSRGVDTQYF. The CDR3 coding sequence is TGCGCCAGCAGCCTCCAATCGCGGGGGGTAGATACGCAGTATTTT.

The chain joins TRBV11-3 to TRBJ2-1; D perhaps matches TRBD2 (5 bases). The V gene's germline CDR1 is SGHNT and CDR2 YENEEA. The CDR3 length is 13 residues. V was trimmed by 5 bases and J by 7 bases, leaving 12 bases between them. The CDR3 DNA is TGTGCCAGCAGCCCCCAACGGGGAAATGAGCAGTTCTTC. Its protein product is CASSPQRGNEQFF. The full variable domain, its missing parts supplied by reference TRBV11-3 and TRBJ2-1, is EAGVVQSPRYKIIEKKQPVAFWCNPISGHNTLYWYLQNLGQGPELLIRYENEEAVDDSQLPKDRFSAERLKGVDSTLKIQPAELGDSAVYLCASSPQRGNEQFFGPGTRLTVL.